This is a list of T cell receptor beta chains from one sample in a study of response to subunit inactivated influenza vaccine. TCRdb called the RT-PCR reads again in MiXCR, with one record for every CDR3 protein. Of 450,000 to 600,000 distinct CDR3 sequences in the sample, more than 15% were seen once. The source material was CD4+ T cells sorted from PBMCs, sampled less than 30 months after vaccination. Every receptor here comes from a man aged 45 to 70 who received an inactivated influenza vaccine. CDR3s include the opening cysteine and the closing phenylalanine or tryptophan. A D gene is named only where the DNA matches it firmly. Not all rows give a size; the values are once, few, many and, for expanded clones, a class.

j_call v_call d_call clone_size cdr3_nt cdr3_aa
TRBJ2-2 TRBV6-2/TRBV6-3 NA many TGTGCCAGCAGTCCAGGACGGAACACCGGGGAGCTGTTTTTT CASSPGRNTGELFF
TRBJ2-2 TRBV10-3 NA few TGTGCCATCAGTGAGTCAATCCTCTCCGCACTCGCGAACACCGGGGAGCTGTTTTTT CAISESILSALANTGELFF
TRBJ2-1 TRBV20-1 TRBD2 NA TGCAGTGCTTCGGGACTAGCGGGGCACTACAATGAGCAGTTCTTC CSASGLAGHYNEQFF
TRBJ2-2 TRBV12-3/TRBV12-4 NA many TGTGCCAGCAGACAAACAGGATTCAACACCGGGGAGCTGTTTTTT CASRQTGFNTGELFF
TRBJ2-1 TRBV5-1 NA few TGCGCCAGCAGCTTGGCCGGGAATCAGTTCTTC CASSLAGNQFF
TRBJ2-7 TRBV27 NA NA TGTGCCAGCAGTTTATACGCGAGGATTAGCTCCTACGAGCAGTACTTC CASSLYARISSYEQYF
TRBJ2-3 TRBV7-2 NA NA TGTGCCAGCAGCTTAGCCCCTCTTGGGGCAGATACGCAGTATTTT CASSLAPLGADTQYF
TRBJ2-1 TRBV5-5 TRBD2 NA TGTGCCAGCAGCTTGGTCGGGGGGAGGTCCTACAATGAGCAGTTCTTC CASSLVGGRSYNEQFF
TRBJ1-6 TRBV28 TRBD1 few TGTGCCAGCAAACAGGGGAGGTATTCACCCCTCCACTTT CASKQGRYSPLHF
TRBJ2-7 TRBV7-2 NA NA TGTGCCAGCAGCTTAAATTGGGGCCCCTACGAGCAGTACTTC CASSLNWGPYEQYF
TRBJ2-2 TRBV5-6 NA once TGTGCCAGCAGCCCCGGGGGGCGCCAACGGACCGGGGAGCTGTTTTTT CASSPGGRQRTGELFF
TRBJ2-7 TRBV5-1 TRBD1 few TGCGCCAGCAGCCTCGCCTTCAGGGGGTCCTACGAGCAGTACTTC CASSLAFRGSYEQYF
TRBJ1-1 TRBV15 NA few TGTGCCACCAGCAGGGGGGACGGAAATCGGCGAGCTTTCTTT CATSRGDGNRRAFF
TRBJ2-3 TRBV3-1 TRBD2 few TGTGCCAGCAGCCAAGGATGGGGGGGTTGGGGCCGCACAGATACGCAGTATTTT CASSQGWGGWGRTDTQYF
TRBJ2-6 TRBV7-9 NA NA TGTGCCAGCACCCCATGGGATGGGGCCAACGTCCTGACTTTC CASTPWDGANVLTF
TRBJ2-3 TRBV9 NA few TGTGCCAGCAGCATCCGGGCCACAGATACGCAGTATTTT CASSIRATDTQYF
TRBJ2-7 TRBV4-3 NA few TGCGCCAGCAGCCAAGTTTTGGGTACGGCTAGCAGCACCTACGAGCAGTACTTC CASSQVLGTASSTYEQYF
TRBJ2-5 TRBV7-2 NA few TGCGCCAGCAGCTTGGCGTACCAAGAGACCCAGTACTTC CASSLAYQETQYF
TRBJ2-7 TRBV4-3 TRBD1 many TGCGCCAGCAGCAAGGACAGGCTGTCCTACGAGCAGTACTTC CASSKDRLSYEQYF
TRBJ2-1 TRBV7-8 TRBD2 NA TGTGCCAGCAGCCCACGGACTAGCGGGGGGCCCAATGAGCAGTTCTTC CASSPRTSGGPNEQFF
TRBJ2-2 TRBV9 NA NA TGTGCCAGCAGCGACCGGAGACGGGGCACCGGGGAGCTGTTTTTT CASSDRRRGTGELFF
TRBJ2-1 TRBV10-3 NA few TGTGCCATCAGTGAGACGTCCGACCCGGCCGGTGAGCAGTTCTTC CAISETSDPAGEQFF
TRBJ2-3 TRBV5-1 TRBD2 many TGCGCCAGCAGCTCATCTAGCGGGGAGTACACAGATACGCAGTATTTT CASSSSSGEYTDTQYF
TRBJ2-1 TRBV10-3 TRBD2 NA TGTGCCACTCGGACTAGCGGGAGGCCTATGGATGAGCAGTTCTTC CATRTSGRPMDEQFF
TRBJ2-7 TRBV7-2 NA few TGTGCCAGCAGCTTAGCGGGGCGGTACGAGCAGTACTTC CASSLAGRYEQYF
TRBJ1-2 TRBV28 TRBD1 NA TGTGCCAGCTTCGATCGGCGGGACAGGGGGCAGGGTGGCTACACCTTC CASFDRRDRGQGGYTF
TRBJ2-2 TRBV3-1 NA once TGTGCCAACAGCCAAGTTAGTTGGGCAGGGGCGAACACCGGGGAGCTGTTTTTT CANSQVSWAGANTGELFF
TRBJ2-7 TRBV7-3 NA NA TGTGCCAGCAGCGTGGAAGCGGGACATCTCTACGAGCAGTACTTC CASSVEAGHLYEQYF
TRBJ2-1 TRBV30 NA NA TGTGCCTGGAGTGTTGGAACGCATGAGCAGTTCTTC CAWSVGTHEQFF